Presented here are 14 T cell receptor beta chains from one specimen sequenced in a study of cytomegalovirus exposure and HLA in healthy donors. PCR amplification relied on 60 Vbeta primers (plus 13 Jbeta primers). The assay was immunoSEQ multiplex PCR, and TCRdb's table has in-frame clones only and misses some. The table includes 200,000 to 250,000 clones, roughly 80% detected once. The specimen was PBMCs. These receptors were taken from a man between 25 and 39 years old in good health and CMV-seronegative.

This chain uses TRBV19 with TRBJ2-3; no clear D gene. Trimming removed 1 base at V and 9 bases at J, with 8 bases between. This CDR3 comprises 12 residues. Germline CDR1 LNHDA, CDR2 SQIVND (reference sequence). The CDR3 DNA reads as TGTGCCAGTAGTATAGGCCCAGGAACGCAGTATTTT. Translating it yields CASSIGPGTQYF. The whole variable domain, remainder taken from reference TRBV19 and TRBJ2-3, is DGGITQSPKYLFRKEGQNVTLSCEQNLNHDAMYWYRQDPGQGLRLIYYSQIVNDFQKGDIAEGYSVSREKKESFPLTVTSAQKNPTAFYLCASSIGPGTQYFGPGTRLTVL.

On this clone itself: The junction departs from the called germline gene at one end, perhaps through a read error. The rearrangement links TRBV7-8 to TRBJ2-7, with D unresolved. CDR3 length: 14 amino acids. Germline V gene data show CDR1 as SGHVS and CDR2 as FQNEAQ. CDR3: CASGFGGSSYEQYF. CDR3 bases: TGTGCCAGCGGCTTTGGCGGTAGCTCCTACGAGCAGTACTTC. Together with reference TRBV7-8 and TRBJ2-7, the CDR3 gives the full variable domain: GAGVSQSPRYKVAKRGQDVALRCDPISGHVSLFWYQQALGQGPEFLTYFQNEAQLDKSGLPSDRFFAERPEGSVSTLKIQRTQQEDSAVYLCASGFGGSSYEQYFGPGTRLTVT.

This clone was picked up a small number of times. This chain joins TRBV27 and TRBJ2-3; 9 nucleotides match TRBD2. The germline V gene has CDR1 MNHEY and CDR2 SMNVEV (reference sequence). The length of the CDR3 is 15 residues. The J segment lost 8 bases and the V segment lost 4 bases, leaving 10 bases of the junction unmatched. The DNA of the CDR3 is TGTGCCAGCAGTTATAGCGGGAGTTCTCATCGTACGCAGTATTTT. This encodes CASSYSGSSHRTQYF.

This sequence joins TRBV6-5 and TRBJ1-1; D is perhaps TRBD1 (5 bases). V lost 2 bases and J 1 base, leaving 8 bases between the germline ends. The CDR3 is 14 amino acids. Germline V gene data show CDR1 as MNHEY and CDR2 as SVGAGI. CDR3 protein: CASSYDRGNTEAFF. The CDR3 DNA sequence: TGTGCCAGCAGTTACGATAGGGGGAACACTGAAGCTTTCTTT.

J is TRBJ2-7 and V is TRBV5-1, with 8 bases fitting TRBD2. In germline, CDR1 is SGHRS, CDR2 YFSETQ. CDR3 size: 16 residues. The V gene end was trimmed by 0 bases and the J gene end by 0 bases; junction bases not matched to a gene: 5. DNA for the CDR3: TGCGCCAGCAGCTTGGCCGGGGGGGCGGTCTCCTACGAGCAGTACTTC. Translated, it gives CASSLAGGAVSYEQYF.

Notes on this clone: At one end, the junction sequence differs from germline, possibly due to a read error. This sequence joins TRBV7-9 and TRBJ1-1, with 9 bases lining up with TRBD1. The CDR3 is 14 residues long. Germline V CDR1 and CDR2: SEHNR, FQNEAQ (reference sequence). CDR3 sequence: CSSSTRDRATEAFF. DNA of the CDR3: TGTTCCAGCAGCACCCGGGACAGGGCCACTGAAGCTTTCTTT.

The chain is built from TRBV6-1 and TRBJ2-2; TRBD1 matches at 8 bases. The CDR3 loop spans 15 amino acids. Germline-derived CDR1 and CDR2 are MNHNS and SASEGT. With V trimmed by 5 bases and J by 2 bases, 4 bases remained unmatched. The CDR3, as DNA: TGTGCCAGCAGTTGGACAGGGATTAACACCGGGGAGCTGTTTTTT. It codes for CASSWTGINTGELFF.

The chain is built from TRBV11-2 and TRBJ2-3; a possible D gene is TRBD1 (5 bases). CDR3 length: 14 residues. V lost 5 bases and J lost 6, with 15 bases in between. Looked up from germline, CDR1 is SGHAT and CDR2 is FQNNGV. CDR3 in DNA: TGTGCCAGCAGCCCTGTCCAGGGAAGTGATACGCAGTATTTT. This sequence encodes CASSPVQGSDTQYF.

The chain links TRBV4-1 to TRBJ1-4; 8 bases are shared with TRBD1. V was pared by 6 bases and J by 7 bases, with 7 bases of the junction left unmatched. Germline V gene lookup returns CDR1 MGHRA and CDR2 YSYEKL. This CDR3 is built from 14 residues. The CDR3 spells CASRRTGSVEKLFF. CDR3 DNA sequence: TGCGCCAGCAGACGGACAGGGTCCGTTGAAAAACTGTTTTTT.

The DNA for the CDR3 is TGTGCCAGCAGCTCGACAGCTAATAATTCACCCCTCCACTTT. Protein: CASSSTANNSPLHF. The chain combines TRBV7-3 with TRBJ1-6, with D perhaps matching TRBD1 (5 bases). With 4 bases removed from V and 5 bases from J, the gap between germline ends came to 9 bases. The germline CDR1 and CDR2 sequences are SGHTA and FQGTGA. CDR3 length equals 14 residues.

The chain couples TRBV7-9 to TRBJ2-2; maybe TRBD1 (5 bases). Trimming removed 1 base at V and 4 bases at J, with 10 bases between. CDR3 length equals 15 residues. CDR1 and CDR2 from the germline V gene are SEHNR and FQNEAQ (reference sequence). The CDR3 DNA reads as TGTGCCAGCAGCTTAGGAACAGGAGTCACCGGGGAGCTGTTTTTT. This gives the protein CASSLGTGVTGELFF.

The chain recombines TRBV2 with TRBJ2-1; TRBD2 is a possible D gene (5 bases). Trimming took 7 bases from V and 10 from J, leaving 17 bases between them. Looked up from germline, CDR1 is SNHLY and CDR2 is FYNNEI. The CDR3 has 13 amino acids. The CDR3 loop is CASIRGQPNEQFF. The CDR3 DNA reads as TGTGCCAGCATCAGAGGGCAGCCGAACGAGCAGTTCTTC.

V gene TRBV2 combines with J gene TRBJ2-5; D is unresolved. V lost 1 base to trimming and J lost 2 bases, with 5 bases between them. The CDR3 has 13 amino acids. Germline V gene lookup returns CDR1 SNHLY and CDR2 FYNNEI. The CDR3 nucleotides read TGTGCCAGCAGTGAAGGCAGGCAAGAGACCCAGTACTTC. This codes for CASSEGRQETQYF.

CDR3 in DNA: TGTGCCAGCAGCCAATCGACAGGGTTCAATGAAAAACTGTTTTTT. Translating gives CASSQSTGFNEKLFF. The chain uses TRBV4-2 and TRBJ1-4, with TRBD1 matching 7 bases. This CDR3 contains 15 residues. Unmatched junction bases numbered 5, after V lost 2 bases and J lost 5 bases. Germline assignment: CDR1 LGHNA and CDR2 YNFKEQ.